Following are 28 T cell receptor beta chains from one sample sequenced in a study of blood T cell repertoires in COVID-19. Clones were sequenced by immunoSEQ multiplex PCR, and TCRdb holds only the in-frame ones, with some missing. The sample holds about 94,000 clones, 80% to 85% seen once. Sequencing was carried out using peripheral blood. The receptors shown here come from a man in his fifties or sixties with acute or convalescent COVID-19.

The chain's CDR3 is CASSVDGISGNTIYF. The CDR3 DNA reads as TGTGCCAGCAGCGTAGACGGGATCTCTGGAAACACCATATATTTT. The chain uses TRBV9 and TRBJ1-3; no clear D. V dropped 0 bases and J dropped 0 bases, with 7 bases sitting between them. This CDR3 has 15 amino acids. CDR1 and CDR2 from the germline V gene are SGDLS and YYNGEE. The whole variable domain, filled in from reference TRBV9 and TRBJ1-3, reads DSGVTQTPKHLITATGQRVTLRCSPRSGDLSVYWYQQSLDQGLQFLIQYYNGEERAKGNILERFSAQQFPDLHSELNLSSLELGDSALYFCASSVDGISGNTIYFGEGSWLTVV.

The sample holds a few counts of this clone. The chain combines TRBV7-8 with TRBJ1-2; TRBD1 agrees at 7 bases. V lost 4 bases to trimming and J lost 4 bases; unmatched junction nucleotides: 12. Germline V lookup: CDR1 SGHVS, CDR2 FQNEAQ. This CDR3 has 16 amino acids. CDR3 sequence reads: CASSSNSGGSLYGYTF. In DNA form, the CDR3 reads TGTGCCAGCAGCTCGAACTCAGGGGGATCCCTCTATGGCTACACCTTC.

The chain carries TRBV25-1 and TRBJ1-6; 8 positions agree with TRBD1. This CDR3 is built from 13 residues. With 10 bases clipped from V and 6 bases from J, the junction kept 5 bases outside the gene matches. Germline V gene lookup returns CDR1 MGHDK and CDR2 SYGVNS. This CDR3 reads CATRQGTNSPLHF. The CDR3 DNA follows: TGTGCCACCAGACAGGGGACTAATTCACCCCTCCACTTT.

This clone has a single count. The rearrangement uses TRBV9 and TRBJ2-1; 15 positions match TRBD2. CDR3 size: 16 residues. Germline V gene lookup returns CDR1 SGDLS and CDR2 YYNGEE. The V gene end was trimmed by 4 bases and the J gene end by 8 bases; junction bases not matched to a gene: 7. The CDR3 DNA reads TGTGCCAGCAGCCTACGGACTAGCGGGGGGGCCTATGAGCAGTTCTTC. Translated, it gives CASSLRTSGGAYEQFF.

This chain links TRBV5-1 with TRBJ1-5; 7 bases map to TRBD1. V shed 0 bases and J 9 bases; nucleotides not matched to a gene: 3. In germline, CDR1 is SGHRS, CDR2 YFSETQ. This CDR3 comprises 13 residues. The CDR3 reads CASSLGQGLPQHF. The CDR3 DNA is TGCGCCAGCAGCTTGGGACAGGGATTGCCCCAGCATTTT.

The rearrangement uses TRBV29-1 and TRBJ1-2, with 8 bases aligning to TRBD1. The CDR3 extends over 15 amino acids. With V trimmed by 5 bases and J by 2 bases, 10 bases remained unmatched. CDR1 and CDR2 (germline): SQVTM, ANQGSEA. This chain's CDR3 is CSVSTGTGVNYGYTF. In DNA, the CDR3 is TGCAGCGTTTCCACTGGGACAGGTGTAAACTATGGCTACACCTTC.

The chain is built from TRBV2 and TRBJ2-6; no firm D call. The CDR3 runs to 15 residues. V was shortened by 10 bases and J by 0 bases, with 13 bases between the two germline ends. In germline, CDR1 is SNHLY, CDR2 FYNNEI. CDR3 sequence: CATNLESSGANVLTF. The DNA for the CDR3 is TGTGCCACCAACCTTGAGAGCTCTGGGGCCAACGTCCTGACTTTC.

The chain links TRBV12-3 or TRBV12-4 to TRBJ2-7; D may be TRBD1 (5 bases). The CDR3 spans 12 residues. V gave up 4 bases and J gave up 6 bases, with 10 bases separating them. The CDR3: CASSSRVGEQYF. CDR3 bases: TGTGCCAGCAGTTCCAGGGTTGGCGAGCAGTACTTC.

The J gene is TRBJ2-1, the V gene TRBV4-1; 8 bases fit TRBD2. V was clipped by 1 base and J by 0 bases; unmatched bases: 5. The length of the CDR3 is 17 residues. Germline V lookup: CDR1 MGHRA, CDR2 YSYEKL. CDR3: CASSQAVGGASYNEQFF. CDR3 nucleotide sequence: TGCGCCAGCAGCCAAGCCGTCGGGGGGGCCTCCTACAATGAGCAGTTCTTC.

DNA of the CDR3: TGCGCCAGCAGCCGAGACAGGGGGACGGGGGAGACCCAGTACTTC. This translates into CASSRDRGTGETQYF. J is TRBJ2-5 and V is TRBV4-3, with 9 bases matching TRBD1. From germline, CDR1 is LGHNA and CDR2 YSLEER. The CDR3 consists of 15 residues. J gave up 5 bases and V 4 bases, and 8 bases lay outside the gene matches.

In DNA form, the CDR3 reads TGCGCCAGCAGCCCAAACCGGGCCGGGGGTTCACCCCTCCACTTT. This encodes CASSPNRAGGSPLHF. The gene calls are TRBV5-1 and TRBJ1-6; D might be TRBD1 (5 bases). V was clipped by 4 bases and J by 9 bases, with 17 bases between them. The CDR3 totals 15 residues. Per germline, CDR1 SGHRS and CDR2 YFSETQ. Filled out from reference TRBV5-1 and TRBJ1-6, the complete variable domain reads KAGVTQTPRYLIKTRGQQVTLSCSPISGHRSVSWYQQTPGQGLQFLFEYFSETQRNKGNFPGRFSGRQFSNSRSEMNVSTLELGDSALYLCASSPNRAGGSPLHFGNGTRLTVT.

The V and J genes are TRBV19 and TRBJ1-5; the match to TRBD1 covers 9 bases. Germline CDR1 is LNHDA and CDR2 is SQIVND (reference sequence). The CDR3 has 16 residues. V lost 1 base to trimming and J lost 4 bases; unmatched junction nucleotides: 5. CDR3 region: CASSIGRDRANQPQHF. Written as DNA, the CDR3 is TGTGCCAGTAGTATAGGGAGGGACAGGGCGAATCAGCCCCAGCATTTT.

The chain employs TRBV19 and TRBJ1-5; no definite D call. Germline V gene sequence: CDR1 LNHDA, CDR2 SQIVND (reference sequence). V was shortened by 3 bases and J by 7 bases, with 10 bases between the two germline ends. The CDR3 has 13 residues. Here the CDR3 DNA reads TGTGCCAGTAGTATTAAATACGGGCAGCCCCAGCATTTT. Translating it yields CASSIKYGQPQHF.

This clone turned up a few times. DNA for the CDR3: TGTGCCATCAGTCCGTCCAGACAGGTCTATGGCTACACCTTC. This encodes CAISPSRQVYGYTF. This chain links TRBV10-3 with TRBJ1-2, with D possibly TRBD1 on 6 matching bases. Germline V gene sequence: CDR1 ENHRY, CDR2 SYGVKD. The V gene lost 5 bases and the J gene lost 4 bases, with 14 bases spanning the gap. This CDR3 comprises 14 residues.

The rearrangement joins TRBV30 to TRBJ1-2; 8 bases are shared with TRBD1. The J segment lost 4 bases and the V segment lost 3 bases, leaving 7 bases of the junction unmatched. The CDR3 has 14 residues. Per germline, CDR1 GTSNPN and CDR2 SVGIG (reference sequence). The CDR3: CAWSVGQGPYGYTF. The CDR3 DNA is TGTGCCTGGAGCGTTGGACAGGGCCCCTATGGCTACACCTTC.

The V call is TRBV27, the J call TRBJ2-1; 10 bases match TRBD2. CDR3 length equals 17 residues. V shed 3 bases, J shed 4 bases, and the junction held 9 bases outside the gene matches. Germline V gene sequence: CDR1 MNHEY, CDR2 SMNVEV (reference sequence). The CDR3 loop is CASSFAKTSGAYNEQFF. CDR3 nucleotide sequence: TGTGCCAGCAGTTTTGCCAAAACTAGCGGGGCATACAATGAGCAGTTCTTC.

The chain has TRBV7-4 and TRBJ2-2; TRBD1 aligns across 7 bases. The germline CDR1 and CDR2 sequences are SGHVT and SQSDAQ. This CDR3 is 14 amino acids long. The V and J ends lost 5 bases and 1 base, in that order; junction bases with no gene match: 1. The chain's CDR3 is CASSRDRNTGELFF. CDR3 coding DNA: TGTGCCAGCAGCAGGGACAGGAACACCGGGGAGCTGTTTTTT.

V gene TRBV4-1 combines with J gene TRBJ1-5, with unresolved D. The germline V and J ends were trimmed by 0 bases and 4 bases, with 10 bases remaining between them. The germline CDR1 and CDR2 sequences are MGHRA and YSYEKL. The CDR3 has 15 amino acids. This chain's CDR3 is CASSQDFTGNQPQHF. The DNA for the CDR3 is TGCGCCAGCAGCCAAGATTTCACGGGAAATCAGCCCCAGCATTTT.

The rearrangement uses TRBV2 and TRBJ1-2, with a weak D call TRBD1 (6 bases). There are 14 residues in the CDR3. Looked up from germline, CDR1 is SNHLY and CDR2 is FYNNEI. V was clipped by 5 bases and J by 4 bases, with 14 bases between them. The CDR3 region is CASSPTQTGYGYTF. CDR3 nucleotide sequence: TGTGCCAGCAGTCCTACTCAGACAGGCTATGGCTACACCTTC. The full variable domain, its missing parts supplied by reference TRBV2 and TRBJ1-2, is EPEVTQTPSHQVTQMGQEVILRCVPISNHLYFYWYRQILGQKVEFLVSFYNNEISEKSEIFDDQFSVERPDGSNFTLKIRSTKLEDSAMYFCASSPTQTGYGYTFGSGTRLTVV.

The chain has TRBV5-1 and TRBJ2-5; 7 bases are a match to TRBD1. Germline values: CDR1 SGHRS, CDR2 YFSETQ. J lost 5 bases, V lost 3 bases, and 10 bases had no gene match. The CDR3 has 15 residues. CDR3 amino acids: CASSSRDSSQETQYF. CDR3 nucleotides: TGCGCCAGCAGCTCGAGGGACAGTAGTCAGGAGACCCAGTACTTC.

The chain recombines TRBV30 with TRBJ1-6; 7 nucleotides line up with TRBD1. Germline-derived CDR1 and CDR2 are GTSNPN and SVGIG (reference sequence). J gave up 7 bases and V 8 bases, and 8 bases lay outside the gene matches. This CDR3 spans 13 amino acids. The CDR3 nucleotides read TGTGCCGTCGGGACAGCGACAAATTCACCCCTCCACTTT. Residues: CAVGTATNSPLHF.

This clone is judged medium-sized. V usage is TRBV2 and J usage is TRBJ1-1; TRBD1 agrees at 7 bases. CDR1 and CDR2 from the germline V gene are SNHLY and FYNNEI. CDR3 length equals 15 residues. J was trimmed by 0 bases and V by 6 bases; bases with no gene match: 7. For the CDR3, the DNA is TGTGCCAGCAGAGTCGGGACAGTGATGAACACTGAAGCTTTCTTT. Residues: CASRVGTVMNTEAFF.

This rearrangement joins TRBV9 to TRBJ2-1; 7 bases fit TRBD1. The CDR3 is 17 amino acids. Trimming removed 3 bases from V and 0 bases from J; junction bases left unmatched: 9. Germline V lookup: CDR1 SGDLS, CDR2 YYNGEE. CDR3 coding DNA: TGTGCCAGCAGCGGGACAGGAACCCCGAGCTCCTACAATGAGCAGTTCTTC. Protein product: CASSGTGTPSSYNEQFF.

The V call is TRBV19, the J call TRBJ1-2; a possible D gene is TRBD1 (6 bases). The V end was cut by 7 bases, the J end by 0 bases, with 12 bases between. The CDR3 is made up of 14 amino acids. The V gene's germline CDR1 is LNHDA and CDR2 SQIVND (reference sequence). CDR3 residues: CASKETGTNYGYTF. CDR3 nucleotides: TGTGCCAGTAAAGAGACAGGAACTAACTATGGCTACACCTTC.

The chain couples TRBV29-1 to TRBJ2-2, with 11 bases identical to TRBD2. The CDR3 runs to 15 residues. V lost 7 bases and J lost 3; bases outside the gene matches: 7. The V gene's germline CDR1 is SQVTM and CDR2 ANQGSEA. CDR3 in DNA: TGCAGCGGTACCGGGACTAGCGGTGACACCGGGGAGCTGTTTTTT. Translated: CSGTGTSGDTGELFF.

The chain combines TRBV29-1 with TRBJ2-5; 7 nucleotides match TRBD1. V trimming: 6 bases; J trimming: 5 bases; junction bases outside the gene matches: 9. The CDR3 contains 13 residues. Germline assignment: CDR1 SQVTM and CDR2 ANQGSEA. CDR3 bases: TGCAGCGTCGACAGGGACAATTACGAGACCCAGTACTTC. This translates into CSVDRDNYETQYF. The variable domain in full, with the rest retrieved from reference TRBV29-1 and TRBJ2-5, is SAVISQKPSRDICQRGTSLTIQCQVDSQVTMMFWYRQQPGQSLTLIATANQGSEATYESGFVIDKFPISRPNLTFSTLTVSNMSPEDSSIYLCSVDRDNYETQYFGPGTRLLVL.

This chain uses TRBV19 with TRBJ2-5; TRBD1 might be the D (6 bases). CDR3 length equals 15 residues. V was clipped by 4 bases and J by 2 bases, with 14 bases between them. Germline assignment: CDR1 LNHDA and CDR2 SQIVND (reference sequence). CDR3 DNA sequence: TGTGCCAGTAGTACCCTATCAACAGGGCAAGAGACCCAGTACTTC. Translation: CASSTLSTGQETQYF.

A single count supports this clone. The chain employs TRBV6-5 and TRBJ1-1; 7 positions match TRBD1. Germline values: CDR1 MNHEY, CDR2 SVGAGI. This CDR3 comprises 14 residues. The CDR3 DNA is TGTGGCAACCAGGGACAGCCGGCGAACACTGAAGCTTTCTTT. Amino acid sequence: CGNQGQPANTEAFF.